Listed here is a single T cell receptor beta chain. Its antigen has not been determined. Qualities for individual bases were not recorded, and no much larger clone is one base off. The CDR3 goes from the cysteine to the phenylalanine over 14 residues. The read is trimmed to its CDR3 DNA, 42 bases read in frame from base 1. The trim is 3 bases for V and 5 bases for J, with a gap of 8 bases between the germline ends. CDR1 and CDR2, per the germline V gene (reference sequence), are SEHNR and FQNEAQ. The cohort was made up of 666 healthy bone marrow donors. At the time of sampling, all cohort members were nominally healthy, though unrecorded immune exposures were likely present. The donor was CMV seronegative and belonged to the group of 320 or so seronegative cohort members. A peripheral blood sample was provided by each donor, and peripheral blood mononuclear cells were used for TCR beta sequencing. The Qiagen DNeasy Blood Extraction Kit was used to extract genomic DNA from the blood cell samples.

The sample originates from a study of cytomegalovirus exposure and HLA in healthy donors (dated by TCRdb to about 2017). For context, the study as a whole: An earlier analysis of roughly 500 of the donors reported 276 Gb of sequence data and about 120 million unique TCR beta sequences obtained from about 170 million T cells. About 310 gigabases of sequencing data and around 87 million unique TCR sequences were included in an early release covering roughly 600 HLA-typed donors. The genetic ancestry cluster associated with self-reported Caucasian donors included about 81% of the approximately 400 genotyped donors. The study was designed to test whether signatures of past pathogen exposure could be identified by cataloging public T cell receptors. The T cell repertoires of under 750 subjects were profiled by immunosequencing and related to cytomegalovirus serostatus. A separate validation cohort of some 130 different subjects was used in addition to the roughly 670-subject first cohort. To predict cytomegalovirus infection status, the study combined high-throughput TCR immunosequencing, statistical association of individual TCRs with disease status, and machine learning. A later analysis re-examined previously published TCR beta repertoires from 610 or so donors and added high-resolution HLA genotyping to investigate patterns of TCR occurrence. The later analysis used no new phenotypic data to find candidate immune exposures, relying instead on TCR beta sequences and their occurrence across donors. An earlier analysis of 587 of the donors used high-throughput TCR beta sequencing to judge whether each TCR beta V gene segment behaved as functional or pseudogenic. Donor age, sex, ethnicity and CMV serostatus were collected together with the repertoire data. In a later genetic analysis, genome-wide SNP genotypes for about three fifths of the 666 donors were used, and that subset was treated as a discovery cohort. All discovery cohort repertoires had been generated using a single sequencing platform. Class I and class II HLA loci were covered by the typing at four-digit resolution. Typing coverage varied by locus: roughly 629-640 donors for A, B, C, DRB1 and DQB1; approximately 500 for DQA1; more than 600 for DPA1; approximately 470 for DPB1. Because of strong linkage in the cohort, roughly five DR-DQ haplotypes were treated as single units for association and clustering. Among about 370 genotyped donors of the cohort, an average of approximately 220,000 unique TCR beta nucleotide sequences was sequenced per donor, of which roughly 17% were non-productive. Paper-wide results and their limitations: A further reported finding was that TCR beta sequences accurately predicted the HLA-A and HLA-B alleles for most subjects in the first cohort. In an earlier analysis of 500 to 650 of the donors, most TCR beta V segments appeared in productive rearrangements about 90% or about 30% of the time, broadly matching IMGT annotations. Linkage disequilibrium might explain the correlated functional status among segregating V segments, but an unknown experimental factor could not be ruled out. When HLA alleles, especially DR and DQ, strongly co-occurred, TCR associations were difficult to assign to individual alleles. The cohort was sequenced for TCR beta chains only, and without alpha or paired-chain data the features that could be detected were limited. Because the 87-base-pair reads could not distinguish some IMGT-functional V segments, including TRBV6-2 and TRBV6-3, those segments were excluded. A later genetic analysis reported fewer N-insertions in productive TCRs among donors in an Asian-associated ancestry cluster than the roughly 700-donor mean. The only immune exposure information available for the cohort was CMV serostatus. In a later analysis, HLA-associated TCR beta chains were found to be more clonally expanded and to have lower generation probabilities than equally common non-associated chains. Most TCR sequences were seen in very few donors, while some public TCRs were found in many individuals. A later analysis associated 16,951 TCR beta sequences with specific HLA alleles at a false discovery rate of 0.05. The presence/absence analyses assumed that sequencing depth was roughly uniform across donors, and that assumption may not be true. In vitro tests confirmed that three of the cytomegalovirus-associated TCR beta chains recognize cytomegalovirus antigens. The classifier was reported to diagnose cytomegalovirus status with high specificity and sensitivity in both the original and validation cohorts. In a later analysis, several top co-occurrence clusters were reported to appear linked to parvovirus B19, influenza, CMV and Epstein-Barr virus. A later genetic analysis associated a missense DCLRE1C variant with V-gene and J-gene trimming of TCR beta chains, and an independent cohort replicated the association. Because counts were too low, roughly 16 rarely observed V segments, including chromosome 9 orphons, were excluded from the earlier analysis of 587 of the donors. The study listed 150 to 200 TCR beta chains as associated with cytomegalovirus. HLA typing was unavailable for some donors at each locus, so association tests used only the typed subset. The authors suggested that the approach could potentially be generalized to other disease states and immunological phenotypes. The sequencing pipeline was judged likely to have produced a cluster of highly shared sequence variants as a technical artifact. In a later analysis, most CMV-associated TCR beta chains were found to appear HLA-restricted, with HLA associations seemingly driven largely by CMV exposure. According to a later analysis, TCR association rates differed among HLA loci, with DRB1 alleles showing the most associated TCRs and HLA-C alleles showing the fewest.

The library was obtained by the immunoSEQ multiplex PCR assay. The multiplex PCR relied on a mix of 60 forward primers for TCR Vbeta segments and 13 reverse primers for TCR Jbeta segments. The CDR3 region of rearranged TCR beta genes was amplified from genomic DNA with a multiplex PCR assay. The Illumina HiSeq System was used to sequence the amplified TCR beta libraries as 87-base-pair reads. On the study's bioinformatics: In a later analysis, roughly 80 million unique TCR beta chains were counted across the 500 to 850 repertoires, and roughly 11 million of these chains were shared by at least two donors. To remove PCR and sequencing errors, raw reads were error-corrected and collapsed into unique sequences using a nearest-neighbor algorithm that merged closely related sequences. To assign V, D and J gene segments, CDR3 sequences were aligned to IMGT reference sequences. For a sequence to be retained, a match of at least six nucleotides to both a V gene segment and a J gene segment was required. Rearrangements were classified as productive when the CDR3 lacked stop codons and remained in frame with V and J, and all other rearrangements were classified as non-productive. Following IMGT convention, CDR3 was defined as the stretch from the second conserved V-encoded cysteine up to the conserved J-encoded phenylalanine. In an earlier analysis of around 600 of the donors, sequences lacking an unambiguous match to a single V gene segment were excluded. An earlier analysis of over 450 of the donors classified V segments as functional when productive rearrangements were above 56.7% and as segregating when the standard deviation between donors was above 5%. A statistical classification framework was built for diagnosing cytomegalovirus status from the catalog of TCR beta chain sequences. In a later analysis, TCR nucleotide sequences were compared against IMGT/GENE-DB human TR gene sequences so that V and J genes could be assigned. In a later analysis, CDR3 sequences and most-parsimonious VDJ recombination scenarios were assigned using the TCRdist pipeline. In a later analysis, each TCR beta chain was defined by its CDR3 amino acid sequence together with its V-gene family, and reads lacking a unique V-gene family were excluded. As a way to deal with suspected cross-contamination and a sequencing artifact, a later analysis dropped under 600 nucleotide sequences that were highly shared and had low generation probability. In a later analysis, a clonal expansion index was calculated for each public chain from normalized within-repertoire ranks of inferred template counts. A later analysis computed generation probabilities with a VDJ recombination model fitted to out-of-frame rearrangements, and checked the results against IGoR. In a later analysis, hypergeometric tests were used to score TCR-TCR, TCR-HLA and TCR-CMV co-occurrence, with a repertoire-size bias correction applied to TCR pairs. A later analysis estimated false discovery rates by permuting HLA or CMV assignments 20 times. In a later analysis, co-occurring TCRs were grouped with DBSCAN, and TCRdist sequence similarity was added when clustering was performed within HLA-allele-positive subsets. Repertoires with fewer than 30,000 or more than 120,000 public chains were left out of co-occurrence clustering, as were five repertoires with anomalous nucleotide sharing. Imported from immuneACCESS, the table was reduced by TCRdb to in-frame sequences with V and J called. These copies leave out some clones; in studies compared against another copy, an unresolved V gene accounts for under half, and the cause of the remainder is not known. That table furnishes V, J and clone size, whereas the DNA furnished D and trimming. This sample comprises fewer than 100,000 clones, just under 80% of them detected only once. The ten most abundant clones make up roughly 3.8% of the sample.

The chain is assembled from TRBV7-9 and TRBJ1-6; the D gene cannot be resolved reliably. The sequenced sample consisted of PBMCs. This TCR derives from a woman in her thirties or forties in good health and CMV-seronegative. DNA sequence: TGTGCCAGCAGCTTTGGAGGAAATAATTCACCCCTCCACTTT. Its amino acids are CASSFGGNNSPLHF.